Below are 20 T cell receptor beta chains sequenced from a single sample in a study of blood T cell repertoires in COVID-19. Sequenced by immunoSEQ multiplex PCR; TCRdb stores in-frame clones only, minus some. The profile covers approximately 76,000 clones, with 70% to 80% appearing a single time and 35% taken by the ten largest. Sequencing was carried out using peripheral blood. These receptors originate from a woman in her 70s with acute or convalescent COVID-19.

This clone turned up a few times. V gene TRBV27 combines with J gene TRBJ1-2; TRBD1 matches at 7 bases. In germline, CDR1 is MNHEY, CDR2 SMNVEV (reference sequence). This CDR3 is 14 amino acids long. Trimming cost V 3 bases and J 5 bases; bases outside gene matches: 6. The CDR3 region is CASSFLGGQYGYTF. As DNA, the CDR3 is TGTGCCAGCAGTTTCCTGGGGGGACAGTATGGCTACACCTTC.

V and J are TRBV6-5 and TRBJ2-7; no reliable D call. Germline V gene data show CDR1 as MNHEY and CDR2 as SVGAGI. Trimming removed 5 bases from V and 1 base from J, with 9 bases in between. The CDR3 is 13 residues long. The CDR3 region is CASSLSRSYEQYF. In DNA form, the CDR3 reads TGTGCCAGCAGTCTATCCCGATCCTACGAGCAGTACTTC.

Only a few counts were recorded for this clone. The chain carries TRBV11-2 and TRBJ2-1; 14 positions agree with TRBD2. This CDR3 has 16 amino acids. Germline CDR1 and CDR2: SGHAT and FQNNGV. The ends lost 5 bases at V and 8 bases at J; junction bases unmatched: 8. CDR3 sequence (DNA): TGTGCCAGCAGCCGACTAGCGGGAGGGCTTAGGGATGAGCAGTTCTTC. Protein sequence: CASSRLAGGLRDEQFF.

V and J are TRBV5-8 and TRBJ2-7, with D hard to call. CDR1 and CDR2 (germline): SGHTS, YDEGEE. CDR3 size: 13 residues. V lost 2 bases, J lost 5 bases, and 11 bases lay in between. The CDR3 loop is CASSFRNRDEQYF. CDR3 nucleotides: TGTGCCAGCAGCTTCCGGAACAGAGACGAGCAGTACTTC. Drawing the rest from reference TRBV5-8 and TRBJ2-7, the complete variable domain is EAGVTQSPTHLIKTRGQQATLRCSPISGHTSVYWYQQALGLGLQFLLWYDEGEERNRGNFPPRFSGRQFPNYSSELNVNALELEDSALYLCASSFRNRDEQYFGPGTRLTVT.

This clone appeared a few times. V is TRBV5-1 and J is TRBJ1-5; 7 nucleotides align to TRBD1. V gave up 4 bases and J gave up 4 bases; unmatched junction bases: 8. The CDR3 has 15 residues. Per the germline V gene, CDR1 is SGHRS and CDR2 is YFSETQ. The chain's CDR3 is CASSPGQSFNQPQHF. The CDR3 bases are TGCGCCAGCAGCCCGGGACAGTCCTTTAATCAGCCCCAGCATTTT.

The CDR3 loop reads CASSLGAGVGDTQYF. Here the CDR3 DNA reads TGTGCCAGCAGCTTAGGGGCGGGAGTAGGAGATACGCAGTATTTT. V usage is TRBV7-2 and J usage is TRBJ2-3, with 7 bases aligning to TRBD2. The CDR3 is 15 amino acids. The V gene end was trimmed by 1 base and the J gene end by 5 bases; junction bases not matched to a gene: 6. CDR1 and CDR2 from the germline V gene are SGHTA and FQGNSA.

CDR3 sequence (DNA): TGTGCCAGCAGTTCCGACAGGGTCACAGATACGCAGTATTTT. Its translation: CASSSDRVTDTQYF. This sequence joins TRBV2 and TRBJ2-3, with 7 bases fitting TRBD1. This CDR3 contains 14 residues. V lost 5 bases and J lost 2; bases outside the gene matches: 4. Germline V gene data show CDR1 as SNHLY and CDR2 as FYNNEI.

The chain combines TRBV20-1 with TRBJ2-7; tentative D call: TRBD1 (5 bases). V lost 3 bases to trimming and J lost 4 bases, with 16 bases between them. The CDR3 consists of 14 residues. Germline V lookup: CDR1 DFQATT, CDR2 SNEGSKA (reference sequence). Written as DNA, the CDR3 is TGCAGTGCTAGTGAGGTCGGCAGGGCGTACGAGCAGTACTTC. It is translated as CSASEVGRAYEQYF.

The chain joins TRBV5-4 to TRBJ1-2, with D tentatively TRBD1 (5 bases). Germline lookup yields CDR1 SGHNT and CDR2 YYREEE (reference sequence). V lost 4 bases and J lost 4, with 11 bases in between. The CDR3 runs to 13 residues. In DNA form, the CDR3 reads TGTGCCAGCAGCACTGACAGTCTCTATGGCTACACCTTC. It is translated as CASSTDSLYGYTF.

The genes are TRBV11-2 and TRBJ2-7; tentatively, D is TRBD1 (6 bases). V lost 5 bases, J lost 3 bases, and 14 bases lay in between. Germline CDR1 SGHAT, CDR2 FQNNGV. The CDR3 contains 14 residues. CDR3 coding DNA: TGTGCCAGCAGCCCCTGGCAGGGGCACTACGAGCAGTACTTC. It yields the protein CASSPWQGHYEQYF. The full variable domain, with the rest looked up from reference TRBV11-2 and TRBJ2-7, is EAGVAQSPRYKIIEKRQSVAFWCNPISGHATLYWYQQILGQGPKLLIQFQNNGVVDDSQLPKDRFSAERLKGVDSTLKIQPAKLEDSAVYLCASSPWQGHYEQYFGPGTRLTVT.

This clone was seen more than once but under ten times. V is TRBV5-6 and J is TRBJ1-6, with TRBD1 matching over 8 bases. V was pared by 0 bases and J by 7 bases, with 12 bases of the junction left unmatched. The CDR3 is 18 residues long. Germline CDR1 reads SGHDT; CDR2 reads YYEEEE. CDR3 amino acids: CASSLGDRRLAGNSPLHF. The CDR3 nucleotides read TGTGCCAGCAGCTTGGGGGACAGGCGGTTGGCCGGGAATTCACCCCTCCACTTT.

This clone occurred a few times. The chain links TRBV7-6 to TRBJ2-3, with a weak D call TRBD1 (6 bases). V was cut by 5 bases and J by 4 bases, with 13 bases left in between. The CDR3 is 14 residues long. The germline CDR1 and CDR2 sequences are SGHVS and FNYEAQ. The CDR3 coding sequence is TGTGCCAGCAGCAAGGACAGTGTTGCAGATACGCAGTATTTT. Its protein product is CASSKDSVADTQYF.

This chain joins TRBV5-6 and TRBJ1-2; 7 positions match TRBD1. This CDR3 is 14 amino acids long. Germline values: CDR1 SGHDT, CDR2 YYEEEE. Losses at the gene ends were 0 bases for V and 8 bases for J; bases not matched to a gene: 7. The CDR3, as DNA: TGTGCCAGCAGCTTGGGACAGGGAATTAAAGGCTACACCTTC. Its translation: CASSLGQGIKGYTF.

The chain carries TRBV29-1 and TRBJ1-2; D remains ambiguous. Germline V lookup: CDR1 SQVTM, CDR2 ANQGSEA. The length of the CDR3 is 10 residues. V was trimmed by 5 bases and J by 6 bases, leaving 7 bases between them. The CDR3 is CSVPLDGYTF. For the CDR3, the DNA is TGCAGCGTTCCACTCGATGGCTACACCTTC.

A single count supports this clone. The chain's CDR3 is CASSYPGGPGGTQYF. The CDR3 region has the DNA TGTGCCAGCAGCTACCCCGGGGGGCCCGGAGGAACGCAGTATTTT. The rearrangement links TRBV11-2 to TRBJ2-3; weak D call: TRBD2 (7 bases). Germline V CDR1 and CDR2: SGHAT, FQNNGV. The CDR3 runs 15 residues. V was trimmed by 4 bases and J by 9 bases, leaving 20 bases between them.

CDR3 nucleotide sequence: TGTGCCAGTGGGACAGGGGGGGCGAACACTGAAGCTTTCTTT. Amino acids: CASGTGGANTEAFF. The gene calls are TRBV18 and TRBJ1-1; 11 bases match TRBD1. The CDR3 loop spans 14 amino acids. Trimming cost V 9 bases and J 1 base; bases outside gene matches: 4. Germline assignment: CDR1 KGHSH and CDR2 LQKENI.

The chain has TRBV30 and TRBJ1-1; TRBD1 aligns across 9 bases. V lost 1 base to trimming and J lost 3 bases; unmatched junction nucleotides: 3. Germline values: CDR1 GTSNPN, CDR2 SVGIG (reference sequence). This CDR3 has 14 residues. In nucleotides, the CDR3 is TGTGCCTGGAGTGGTACAGGGGGCTACACTGAAGCTTTCTTT. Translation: CAWSGTGGYTEAFF.

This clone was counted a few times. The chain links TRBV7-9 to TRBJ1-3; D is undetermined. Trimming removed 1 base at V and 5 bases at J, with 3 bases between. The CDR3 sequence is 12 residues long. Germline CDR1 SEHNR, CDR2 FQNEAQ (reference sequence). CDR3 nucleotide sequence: TGTGCCAGCAGCTTAGAGCGAAACACCATATATTTT. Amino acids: CASSLERNTIYF.

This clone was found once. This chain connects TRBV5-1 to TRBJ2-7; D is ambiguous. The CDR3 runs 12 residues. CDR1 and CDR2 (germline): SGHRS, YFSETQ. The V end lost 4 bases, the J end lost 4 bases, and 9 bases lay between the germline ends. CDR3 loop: CASSPGLYEQYF. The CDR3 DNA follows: TGCGCCAGCAGCCCGGGTTTGTACGAGCAGTACTTC.

Here the CDR3 DNA reads TGTGCCAGCAGCTTAGCCGGAGGGAATCAGCCCCAGCATTTT. It translates to CASSLAGGNQPQHF. The J gene is TRBJ1-5, the V gene TRBV7-8; no firm D call. Germline CDR1 reads SGHVS; CDR2 reads FQNEAQ. V was cut by 0 bases and J by 4 bases, with 7 bases left in between. CDR3 length equals 14 residues. The full variable domain, its missing parts supplied by reference TRBV7-8 and TRBJ1-5, is GAGVSQSPRYKVAKRGQDVALRCDPISGHVSLFWYQQALGQGPEFLTYFQNEAQLDKSGLPSDRFFAERPEGSVSTLKIQRTQQEDSAVYLCASSLAGGNQPQHFGDGTRLSIL.